This is a list of T cell receptor beta chains from one sample in a study of control samples from healthy donors and cancer patients. Sequencing was performed with immunoSEQ multiplex PCR; in TCRdb, only in-frame clones are kept and a portion is missing. The data contain around 80,000 clones, about 95% of them singletons. Source material: blood. These receptors were taken from a woman under 40 in good health. Each CDR3 is given with its conserved first and last residue. A D gene is named only where the DNA matches it firmly. The listing skips clone size in some rows; elsewhere it reads once, few, many or a size class.

NA,TRBJ2-3,NA,TRBV19,TGTGCCAGTAGTCCCGCAGATACGCAGTATTTT,CASSPADTQYF
NA,TRBJ2-3,NA,TRBV27,TGTGCCAGCAGTTTAGAGGACACCACTACGCAGTATTTT,CASSLEDTTTQYF
TRBD1,TRBJ1-6,NA,TRBV7-8,TGTGCCAGCAGCCGGGGACAGGGCGACTCACCCCTCCACTTT,CASSRGQGDSPLHF
NA,TRBJ1-1,NA,TRBV5-1,TGCGCCAGCAGCTTGGAGGTTGTTGGGACAGAAGCTTTCTTT,CASSLEVVGTEAFF
NA,TRBJ1-1,NA,TRBV7-3,TGTGCCAGCAGCTTCTCTGAGAACACTGAAGCTTTCTTT,CASSFSENTEAFF
TRBD1,TRBJ1-5,NA,TRBV28,TGTGCCAGCAGGGCCACAGGGGTTGACAATCAGCCCCAGCATTTT,CASRATGVDNQPQHF
TRBD1,TRBJ1-1,NA,TRBV9,TGTGCCAGCAGCGTAGGACAGGGCACTGAAGCTTTCTTT,CASSVGQGTEAFF
TRBD1,TRBJ1-2,NA,TRBV5-6,TGTGCCAGCAGGCGGACAGGGGCTGGCTATGGCTACACCTTC,CASRRTGAGYGYTF
NA,TRBJ2-4,NA,TRBV30,TGTGCCTGGGATACAGGGCGCGGAGGAAACATTCAGTACTTC,CAWDTGRGGNIQYF
TRBD1,TRBJ2-6,NA,TRBV15,TGTGCCACCAGCAGGGGTACAGGGGGCAGGGCCAACGTCCTGACTTTC,CATSRGTGGRANVLTF
NA,TRBJ1-1,NA,TRBV5-1,TGCGCCAGCAGCCGAAGGGGGGAGAACACTGAAGCTTTCTTT,CASSRRGENTEAFF
NA,TRBJ1-1,NA,TRBV30,TGTGCCTGGAGTGTATCCCTGCGGTATGAAGCTTTCTTT,CAWSVSLRYEAFF
NA,TRBJ1-1,once,TRBV5-6,TGTGCCAGCAGCCGGAGGGGCACTGACACTGAAGCTTTCTTT,CASSRRGTDTEAFF
TRBD2,TRBJ2-3,NA,TRBV5-4,TGTGCCAGCAGCACGGGGGGGAGCACAGATACGCAGTATTTT,CASSTGGSTDTQYF
NA,TRBJ1-2,NA,TRBV20-1,TGCAGTGCTAGGTCGACGGATGGCTACACCTTC,CSARSTDGYTF
NA,TRBJ2-1,NA,TRBV7-9,TGTGCCAGCAGCTTCCGGAGCTCCTACAATGAGCAGTTCTTC,CASSFRSSYNEQFF
TRBD1,TRBJ1-5,NA,TRBV28,TGTGCCAGCAGTCAACGGACAGGGAAGAGGGATCAGCCCCAGCATTTT,CASSQRTGKRDQPQHF
TRBD1,TRBJ1-1,NA,TRBV6-5,TGTGCCAGCAGTCTTTATACACAGGGGAGTGAAGCTTTCTTT,CASSLYTQGSEAFF
TRBD1,TRBJ1-4,NA,TRBV19,TGTGCCAGTAGCAAAGGACAGGGGAATGAAAAACTGTTTTTT,CASSKGQGNEKLFF
NA,TRBJ1-5,NA,TRBV6-5,TGTGCCAGCAGGCAGGGGAATCAGCCCCAGCATTTT,CASRQGNQPQHF
NA,TRBJ1-2,NA,TRBV21-1,TGTGCCAGCAGATGGGGGTTCAAGGGAGCTAACTATGGCTACACCTTC,CASRWGFKGANYGYTF
NA,TRBJ1-5,NA,TRBV5-5,TGTGCCAGCAGCCAGGTCCCGGGGGCTCGTCAGCCCCAGCATTTT,CASSQVPGARQPQHF
TRBD1,TRBJ1-3,once,TRBV19,TGTGCCAGTAATACAGGGGGAAAGGCTGGAAACACCATATATTTT,CASNTGGKAGNTIYF
NA,TRBJ2-1,NA,TRBV5-1,TGCGCCAGCAGCAGGGCAGGAAATAATGAGCAGTTCTTC,CASSRAGNNEQFF
NA,TRBJ2-3,NA,TRBV9,TGTGCCAGCAGCGTAGCGGTCCGGGCAGATACGCAGTATTTT,CASSVAVRADTQYF
NA,TRBJ2-3,NA,TRBV4-2,TGTGCCAGCAGCCAAAGGGGCGGGGGCAAAGATACGCAGTATTTT,CASSQRGGGKDTQYF
TRBD1,TRBJ1-1,NA,TRBV19,TGTGCCAGTAGTCCAAAGGACAGGGGTAGGAACACTGAAGCTTTCTTT,CASSPKDRGRNTEAFF
NA,TRBJ1-1,few,TRBV25-1,TGTGCCAGCAGTGAAACGATCATGAACACTGAAGCTTTCTTT,CASSETIMNTEAFF
NA,TRBJ2-1,NA,TRBV10-3,TGTGCCATCAGCGGGACGCTCCACAATGAGCAGTTCTTC,CAISGTLHNEQFF
NA,TRBJ2-7,NA,TRBV27,TGTGCCAGCAGTCTCACCGGCTCCTACGAGCAGTACTTC,CASSLTGSYEQYF
TRBD2,TRBJ2-3,NA,TRBV27,TGTGCCAGCAGTTTATCTGCGGGGGGGCTCACAGATACGCAGTATTTT,CASSLSAGGLTDTQYF
NA,TRBJ1-2,NA,TRBV2,TGTGCCAGCATAGGAGGGTCCGGCTACACCTTC,CASIGGSGYTF
NA,TRBJ1-1,NA,TRBV29-1,TGCAGCGTTGACAACAGGGTTGAAGCTTTCTTT,CSVDNRVEAFF
NA,TRBJ1-5,NA,TRBV19,TGTGCCAGTAGTATAGAGGGGGGGGCAGGTAGCAATCAGCCCCAGCATTTT,CASSIEGGAGSNQPQHF
TRBD1,TRBJ1-1,NA,TRBV5-1,TGCGCCAGCAGCTTGGAAGGGACAGGGATGAACACTGAAGCTTTCTTT,CASSLEGTGMNTEAFF
NA,TRBJ1-6,NA,TRBV28,TGTGCCAGCAGCCGTGGGGGGGGAGGGTCCTATAATTCACCCCTCCACTTT,CASSRGGGGSYNSPLHF
NA,TRBJ1-1,NA,TRBV25-1,TGTGCCAGCAGTTGGGGGCCAGACACTGAAGCTTTCTTT,CASSWGPDTEAFF
NA,TRBJ1-5,NA,TRBV15,TGTGCCACCAGCAGAGATTGGGACCTCCGTCCCCAGCATTTT,CATSRDWDLRPQHF
NA,TRBJ1-2,NA,TRBV30,TGTGCCTGGAAGACATTCGGTCCTAACTATGGCTACACCTTC,CAWKTFGPNYGYTF
NA,TRBJ2-7,NA,TRBV7-7,TGTGCTAGCAGCTTAAGATCTGACTCCTACGAGCAGTACTTC,CASSLRSDSYEQYF
TRBD1,TRBJ1-6,NA,TRBV7-9,TGTGCCAGCAGCCCGGGACAGGGGGATAATTCACCCCTCCACTTT,CASSPGQGDNSPLHF
NA,TRBJ1-4,NA,TRBV7-9,TGTGCCAGCAGCTTCGGGACGGGAGCTAATGAAAAACTGTTTTTT,CASSFGTGANEKLFF
TRBD2,TRBJ2-1,NA,TRBV5-1,TGCGCCAGCAGCCGCTCCTTAGGGAGGGTTCTAAGCTCCTACAATGAGCAGTTCTTC,CASSRSLGRVLSSYNEQFF
NA,TRBJ2-3,NA,TRBV5-1,TGCGCCAGCAGCTTGGGGATGCCCGGGACGGTGAGCACAGATACGCAGTATTTT,CASSLGMPGTVSTDTQYF
NA,TRBJ1-6,NA,TRBV2,TGTGCCAGCAGTTATTCTGGGGCTCGAGACTCACCCCTCCACTTT,CASSYSGARDSPLHF
NA,TRBJ1-1,NA,TRBV5-8,TGTGCCAGCACAGACTACACTGAAGCTTTCTTT,CASTDYTEAFF
NA,TRBJ1-2,NA,TRBV10-1,TGCGCCAGCAGTGGCGGCAGGGAATATGGCTACACCTTC,CASSGGREYGYTF
TRBD1,TRBJ1-1,NA,TRBV11-3,TGTGCCAGCAGCCAGACTACAGGGGGCACTGAAGCTTTCTTT,CASSQTTGGTEAFF
NA,TRBJ1-1,NA,TRBV7-5,TGTGTCAGAAGCCCCCGGGGGCTGAGCACTGAAGCTTTCTTT,CVRSPRGLSTEAFF
NA,TRBJ2-5,NA,TRBV5-1,TGCGCCAGCAGCTTGGGGCCGTACCAAGAGACCCAGTACTTC,CASSLGPYQETQYF
NA,TRBJ2-3,NA,TRBV5-4,TGTGCCAGCAGTCTGCCGGGGAGCACAGATACGCAGTATTTT,CASSLPGSTDTQYF
NA,TRBJ1-3,NA,TRBV29-1,TGCAGCGTTACTAACCCGAACAACTCTGGAAACACCATATATTTT,CSVTNPNNSGNTIYF
TRBD2,TRBJ2-1,NA,TRBV3-1/TRBV3-2,TGTGCCAGCAGCCGGACTAGCGGGGGGGCCCGGGGTGGCGAGCAGTTCTTC,CASSRTSGGARGGEQFF
TRBD1,TRBJ1-1,NA,TRBV7-3,TGTGCCAGTGGACAGGGGGCCGACACTGAAGCTTTCTTT,CASGQGADTEAFF
NA,TRBJ1-5,NA,TRBV6-1,TGTGCCAGCAGTGAAGGAAGTCAGCCCCAGCATTTT,CASSEGSQPQHF